The text below deals with one T cell receptor beta chain. The clone's antigen remains unknown. No base quality information exists; no much larger clone differs at one position. At one collaborating source in Seattle, patients were enrolled during active infection and were followed longitudinally through the course of disease. Collaborating institutions collected whole blood in K2EDTA tubes following their own protocols. Collaborator samples were shipped for TCRbeta analysis as frozen whole blood, isolated PBMCs, or DNA extracted from either sample type. This sample stems from a study of blood T cell repertoires in COVID-19 (dated by TCRdb to between 2020 and 2021). Background on the whole study: The collaborator samples originated in the United States, Italy and Spain and spanned the acute and convalescent phases of COVID-19. Deeply sampled blood TCRbeta repertoires from subjects exposed to, actively infected with, or recovered from COVID-19 were included in the dataset. The repertoires were released in a freely available public database meant as a resource for research on the immune response to SARS-CoV-2. The samples were drawn from two sources: the first 160 participants of the ongoing ImmuneRACE study, and about 1,300 subjects contributed by 6 global collaborators. HLA class I and class II types, where available, came from metadata supplied by the sample provider rather than from assay-based typing. The sample metadata nearly always contained a de-identified subject ID, COVID-19 status, age in years and sex. The material from the prospective study consisted of cDNA or gDNA derived from T cells, B-cell-depleted T cells, or PBMCs. Results and caveats for the whole study, not just this receptor: Clinical and demographic metadata were provided uncurated, with the amount varying by source and participant.

Deletion took 0 bases off V and 2 bases off J, with a span of 14 bases between the germline ends. The CDR3, cysteine through phenylalanine, is 16 amino acids long. Left in the record is the CDR3 DNA by itself, 48 bases read in frame from the first base. As encoded in the germline V gene, CDR1 is MNHEY while CDR2 is SVGEGT. TCRbeta CDR3 regions were amplified from genomic DNA by means of the immunoSEQ Assay, a bias-controlled multiplex PCR. The paper's processing steps were these. Nucleated cell counts per sample were estimated from amplification of reference gene primers within the assay. To quantify the absolute abundance of each unique TCRbeta CDR3 rearrangement, sequence reads were collapsed and filtered. For each sample, productive Simpson clonality was calculated by taking the square root of Simpson's diversity index across productive rearrangements. The table was pulled from immuneACCESS by TCRdb, which kept in-frame rearrangements only. Such tables lose some clones; where checked, under half of the loss comes from unresolved V genes, and the rest has no known cause. For V, J and clone size, that table is used; D and trimming come from the DNA. The sample records hundreds of thousands of clones, 88% of which are singletons. About 7% of the sample goes to the ten largest clones.

The sample consisted of peripheral blood. This clonotype originated in a woman aged 70 to 79 with COVID-19, enrolled during active disease. In this chain, TRBV6-2 or TRBV6-3 is recombined with TRBJ2-7; possibly the D gene is TRBD1, per 6 matching bases. The sequenced DNA is TGTGCCAGCAGTTACTCGAGGGCAGGGGCGGCCTACGAGCAGTACTTC. Translated, it reads CASSYSRAGAAYEQYF.